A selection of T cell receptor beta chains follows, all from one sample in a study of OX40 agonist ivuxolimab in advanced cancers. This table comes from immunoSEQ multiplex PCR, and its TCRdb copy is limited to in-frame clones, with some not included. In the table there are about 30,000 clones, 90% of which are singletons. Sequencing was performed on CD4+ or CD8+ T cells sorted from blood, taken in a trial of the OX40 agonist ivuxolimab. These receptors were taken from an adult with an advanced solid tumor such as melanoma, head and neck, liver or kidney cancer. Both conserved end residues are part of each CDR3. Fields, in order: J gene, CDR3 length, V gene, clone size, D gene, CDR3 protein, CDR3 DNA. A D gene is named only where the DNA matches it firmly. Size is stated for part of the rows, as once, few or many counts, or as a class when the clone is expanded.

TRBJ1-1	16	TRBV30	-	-	CAWPSPPRVPDTEAFF	TGTGCCTGGCCCTCCCCCCCCAGGGTACCGGACACTGAAGCTTTCTTT
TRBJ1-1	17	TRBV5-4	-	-	CASSLGFYGQRNTEAFF	TGTGCCAGCAGCTTGGGTTTCTACGGGCAGAGGAACACTGAAGCTTTCTTT
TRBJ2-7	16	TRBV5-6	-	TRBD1	CASSSIVGTGAYEQYF	TGTGCCAGCAGCTCCATCGTGGGGACAGGGGCTTACGAGCAGTACTTC
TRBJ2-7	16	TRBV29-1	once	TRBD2	CSVEVPTSGIAYEQYF	TGCAGCGTTGAGGTCCCGACTAGCGGAATTGCCTACGAGCAGTACTTC
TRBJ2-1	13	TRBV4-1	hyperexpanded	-	CASSQDFYNEQFF	TGCGCCAGCAGCCAAGACTTCTACAATGAGCAGTTCTTC
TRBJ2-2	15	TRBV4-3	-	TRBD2	CASSPGLAGTGELFF	TGCGCCAGCAGCCCGGGACTAGCGGGTACCGGGGAGCTGTTTTTT
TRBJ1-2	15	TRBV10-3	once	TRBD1	CAISESRTGVYGYTF	TGTGCCATCAGTGAGTCTCGGACAGGGGTATATGGCTACACCTTC
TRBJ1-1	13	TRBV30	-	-	CAWSTLVNTEAFF	TGTGCCTGGAGCACCTTAGTGAACACTGAAGCTTTCTTT
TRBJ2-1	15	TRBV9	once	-	CASSVWGPPENEQFF	TGTGCCAGCAGCGTCTGGGGACCACCTGAGAATGAGCAGTTCTTC
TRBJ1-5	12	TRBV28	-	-	CASREQGQPQHF	TGTGCCAGCAGGGAACAGGGTCAACCCCAGCATTTT
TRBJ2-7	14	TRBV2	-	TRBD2	CASSETSVSYEQYF	TGTGCCAGCAGTGAGACTAGCGTCTCCTACGAGCAGTACTTC
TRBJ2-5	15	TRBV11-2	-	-	CASSLTTYRSETQYF	TGTGCCAGCAGCTTAACAACATACAGGTCGGAGACCCAGTACTTC
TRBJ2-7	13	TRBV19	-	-	CASSSGQTYEQYF	TGTGCCAGTAGTAGTGGACAGACCTACGAGCAGTACTTC
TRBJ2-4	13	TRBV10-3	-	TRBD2	CAISESAAGGKYF	TGTGCCATCAGTGAGTCGGCTGCGGGAGGAAAGTACTTC
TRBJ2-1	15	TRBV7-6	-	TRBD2	CASSLRTSGGNEQFF	TGTGCCAGCAGCCTAAGGACTAGCGGAGGCAATGAGCAGTTCTTC
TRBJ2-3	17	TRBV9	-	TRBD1	CASSASTGTGVTDTQYF	TGTGCCAGCAGCGCGTCAACCGGGACAGGGGTCACAGATACGCAGTATTTT
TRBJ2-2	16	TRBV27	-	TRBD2	CASKPGLAGLSGELFF	TGTGCCAGCAAGCCAGGACTAGCGGGATTGAGCGGGGAGCTGTTTTTT
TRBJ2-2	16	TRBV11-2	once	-	CASSLVLAEYTGELFF	TGTGCCAGCAGCTTAGTCTTAGCGGAATACACCGGGGAGCTGTTTTTT
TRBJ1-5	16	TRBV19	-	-	CASGLGREVRNQPQHF	TGTGCCAGCGGATTGGGCAGGGAGGTTAGGAATCAGCCCCAGCATTTT
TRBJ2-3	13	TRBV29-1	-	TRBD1	CSGGQGTADTQYF	TGCAGCGGAGGACAGGGGACGGCAGATACGCAGTATTTT
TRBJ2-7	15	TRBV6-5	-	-	CASSYSSGYLGEQYF	TGTGCCAGCAGTTACTCCTCGGGTTACCTCGGCGAGCAGTACTTC
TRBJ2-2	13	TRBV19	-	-	CASSPHLTGELFF	TGTGCCAGTAGTCCCCACTTAACCGGGGAGCTGTTTTTT
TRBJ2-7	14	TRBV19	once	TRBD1	CASSIGTGTYEQYF	TGTGCCAGTAGTATAGGGACAGGGACCTACGAGCAGTACTTC
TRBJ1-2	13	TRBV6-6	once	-	CASSDRQNYGYTF	TGTGCCAGCAGCGACAGACAGAACTATGGCTACACCTTC
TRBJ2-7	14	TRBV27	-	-	CASSPFAGSYEQYF	TGTGCCAGCAGCCCTTTCGCAGGCTCCTACGAGCAGTACTTC
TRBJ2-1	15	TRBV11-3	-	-	CASSHPGPGGNEQFF	TGTGCCAGCAGTCATCCGGGCCCTGGGGGGAATGAGCAGTTCTTC
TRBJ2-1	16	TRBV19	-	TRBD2	CASSNLGLAEYNEQFF	TGTGCCAGTAGTAACCTCGGACTAGCGGAATACAATGAGCAGTTCTTC